This is a list of T cell receptor beta chains from one sample in a study of cytomegalovirus exposure and HLA in healthy donors. Clones were read by immunoSEQ multiplex PCR, and TCRdb kept only the in-frame ones, dropping some. The sample lists 90,000 to 100,000 clones; approximately 69% were seen once. What was sequenced was PBMCs. These receptors were collected from a female donor in good health and CMV-seronegative. CDR3s include the opening cysteine and the closing phenylalanine or tryptophan. A D gene is named only where the DNA matches it firmly. Clone size is given for some rows only: seen once, a few or many times, or a class if the clone is expanded.

>TRBJ2-7|.|15|.|TRBV6-6
TGTGCCAGCAGAATTCACAGGGTGGACTCCTACGAGCAGTACTTC
CASRIHRVDSYEQYF
>TRBJ1-2|.|13|.|TRBV28
TGTGCCAGCAGTTTATCGAGCGCCTATGGCTACACCTTC
CASSLSSAYGYTF
>TRBJ2-7|.|14|TRBD2|TRBV5-1
TGCGCCAGCAGAGCGGGAGATGGCTCCTACGAGCAGTACTTC
CASRAGDGSYEQYF
>TRBJ1-1|.|14|.|TRBV11-3
TGTGCCAGCAGATCAAAGGGACAAGGGACTGAAGCTTTCTTT
CASRSKGQGTEAFF
>TRBJ2-1|.|14|TRBD2|TRBV30
TGTGCCTGGACCGGGACTAGCGTTCGGCATGAGCAGTTCTTC
CAWTGTSVRHEQFF
>TRBJ1-1|.|15|TRBD1|TRBV19
TGTGCCAGTAGAGGGGGACAGCCCATGAACACTGAAGCTTTCTTT
CASRGGQPMNTEAFF
>TRBJ1-4|.|16|.|TRBV28
TGTGCCAGCAGTTTATTAGGGGCAGGTTACAATGAAAAACTGTTTTTT
CASSLLGAGYNEKLFF
>TRBJ2-7|.|16|TRBD2|TRBV5-8
TGTGCCAGCAGCCTCACCGGGACTAGCGGCTCCTACGAGCAGTACTTC
CASSLTGTSGSYEQYF
>TRBJ1-2|few|16|.|TRBV25-1
TGTGCCAGCAGTGAATTGACAGAGCCTTCTAACTATGGCTACACCTTC
CASSELTEPSNYGYTF
>TRBJ2-7|once|15|.|TRBV10-1
TGCGCCAGCAGTGAGGGGCTCAGGGGCAGGGACGAGCAGTACTTC
CASSEGLRGRDEQYF
>TRBJ1-2|.|15|.|TRBV6-5
TGTGCCAGCAGTTCCCGGCAGGGTGGTGGGGATGGCTACACCTTC
CASSSRQGGGDGYTF
>TRBJ2-1|.|14|TRBD2|TRBV28
TGTGCCAGCGCCAGGACTAGCGGGAGCCATGAGCAGTTCTTC
CASARTSGSHEQFF
>TRBJ1-1|few|13|TRBD1|TRBV5-1
TGCGCCAGCAGTGACAGGGCCCACACTGAAGCTTTCTTT
CASSDRAHTEAFF
>TRBJ2-3|.|15|.|TRBV15
TGTGCCACCAGCAGAGACCCGGGGGTCACAGATACGCAGTATTTT
CATSRDPGVTDTQYF
>TRBJ1-5|.|15|.|TRBV7-8
TGTGCCAGCAGCTTGGGGGGTAATAGCAATCAGCCCCAGCATTTT
CASSLGGNSNQPQHF
>TRBJ2-5|.|15|TRBD1|TRBV30
TGTGCCTGGAGTACAGGGGGCGCCGATCAAGAGACCCAGTACTTC
CAWSTGGADQETQYF
>TRBJ2-7|.|14|.|TRBV7-2
TGTGCCAGCATCCGGACACCCGGCCGGGACGAGCAGTACTTC
CASIRTPGRDEQYF
>TRBJ1-2|.|15|TRBD1|TRBV4-1
TGCGCCAGCAGCCAAGATCAGGGTGACAGGGATGGCTACACCTTC
CASSQDQGDRDGYTF
>TRBJ2-1|once|15|TRBD2|TRBV2
TGTGCCAGCAGTGTGACTAGCGGGATGGTGAATGAGCAGTTCTTC
CASSVTSGMVNEQFF
>TRBJ1-4|once|14|.|TRBV7-6
TGTGCCAGCAGCTTAGCCCAGGGAAGTGAAAAACTGTTTTTT
CASSLAQGSEKLFF
>TRBJ1-3|.|16|.|TRBV6-4
TGTGCCAGCAGTCTCCGCAGGGCCATCTCTGGAAACACCATATATTTT
CASSLRRAISGNTIYF
>TRBJ1-1|.|13|.|TRBV5-1
TGCGCCAGCTCGGGGGTCGGTAACACTGAAGCTTTCTTT
CASSGVGNTEAFF
>TRBJ2-7|.|14|.|TRBV19
TGTGCCAGTAGTCCTCGCTGGACAGTCACCGAGCAGTACTTC
CASSPRWTVTEQYF
>TRBJ2-1|.|19|.|TRBV21-1
TGTGCCAGCTACCGCAGCGGGACTAGCGACGAATTCCGATACAATGAGCAGTTCTTC
CASYRSGTSDEFRYNEQFF
>TRBJ1-1|.|17|.|TRBV10-3
TGTGCCATCAGTGAGTCGATTCCGGCTTCGGGGAACACTGAAGCTTTCTTT
CAISESIPASGNTEAFF
>TRBJ1-1|few|12|.|TRBV5-5
TGTGCCAGCAGCTCCAGGGGAACTGAAGCTTTCTTT
CASSSRGTEAFF
>TRBJ2-1|.|11|.|TRBV2
TGTGCCAGCAGTGATTCCTATGAGCAGTTCTTC
CASSDSYEQFF
>TRBJ2-1|.|17|.|TRBV9
TGTGCCAGCAGCCCCAGGGGGGCGGGGAGCTCCTACAATGAGCAGTTCTTC
CASSPRGAGSSYNEQFF
>TRBJ1-2|.|9|.|TRBV7-9
TGTGCCAGCAGCGCCCAGGGGTCCTTC
CASSAQGSF
>TRBJ1-2|few|17|TRBD1|TRBV7-2
TGTGCCAGCAGCTTAGATTCGCTCCGGGACAGGGCCCTTGGCTACACCTTC
CASSLDSLRDRALGYTF
>TRBJ1-1|few|13|.|TRBV28
TGTGCCAGCAGTTTAAGGGAGGGCACTGAAGCTTTCTTT
CASSLREGTEAFF
>TRBJ1-2|.|19|.|TRBV19
TGTGCCAGTAGTATAGAGCAACTCGCCCTTGGGCAGGGGAGCTATGGCTACACCTTC
CASSIEQLALGQGSYGYTF
>TRBJ2-7|.|15|.|TRBV27
TGTGCCAGCAGTTTATGGCAGGGAAGGGCCTACGAGCAGTACTTC
CASSLWQGRAYEQYF
>TRBJ1-2|.|13|TRBD1|TRBV5-6
TGTGCCAGCAGCTGGGGGACAGGGGATGGCTACACCTTC
CASSWGTGDGYTF
>TRBJ1-2|.|15|TRBD1|TRBV4-1
TGCGCCAGCAGCCAACTGACAGGGGGTGAAGGGGGCTACACCTTC
CASSQLTGGEGGYTF
>TRBJ2-7|few|15|TRBD1|TRBV5-4
TGTGCCAGCAGCTTGGTACAGGGGGCCTCCTACGAGCAGTACTTC
CASSLVQGASYEQYF
>TRBJ2-7|.|13|TRBD1|TRBV14
TGTGCCAGCAGCGAGGGGGCGTTCTACGAGCAGTACTTC
CASSEGAFYEQYF
>TRBJ1-2|.|14|TRBD1|TRBV5-4
TGTGCCAGCAATGCCTTACAGGGGGCGGGCGGCTACACCTTC
CASNALQGAGGYTF
>TRBJ2-7|.|18|.|TRBV7-8
TGTGCCCCAGCAGCCCCTGGTTCCAGGGTCTTAAGGTCCTACGAGCAGTACTTC
CAPAAPGSRVLRSYEQYF
>TRBJ2-1|.|16|TRBD2|TRBV18
TGTGCCAGCTCACCAGGGGCTAGCGGGGGATACAATGAGCAGTTCTTC
CASSPGASGGYNEQFF